Described below is a single T cell receptor (beta chain) sequence and its context. No antigen is known for it. Using immunoSEQ multiplex PCR, the repertoire was profiled, and TCRdb retains in-frame clones only, with some absent. The sample yields tens of thousands of clones, roughly 90% seen once. The sample originates from a study of graft-versus-host responses after intestinal transplantation. The source was unstimulated CD4+ T cells sorted from spleen or lymph node cells, collected before intestinal transplant. The receptor was derived from a human donor who received an intestinal transplant.

CDR3 amino acids: CASSLDSSYGYTF. DNA of the CDR3: TGCGCCAGCAGCTTGGACTCTTCCTATGGCTACACCTTC. The genes are TRBV5-1 and TRBJ1-2; D not certain. Germline V gene data show CDR1 as SGHRS and CDR2 as YFSETQ. This CDR3 contains 13 residues. The V and J ends lost 0 bases and 4 bases respectively, with 7 bases between them.